These 23 T cell receptor beta chains were sequenced from one sample in a study of T-cell memory formation after mild COVID-19. MiXCR, run by TCRdb on the 5' RACE reads, gives a single entry per CDR3 protein. The sample includes about 400,000 distinct CDR3 sequences, roughly 15% of them seen just once. The source material was PBMCs or a T cell subset sorted from them (not recorded which). Receptors originate from a young man who had mild COVID-19 (a few samples of this study predate the infection). Cell type and time point are not known.

V is TRBV30 and J is TRBJ2-7; possibly TRBD2 for D (7 bases). The CDR3 consists of 12 residues. CDR1 is GTSNPN and CDR2 is SVGIG in the germline V gene (reference sequence). V was cut by 5 bases and J by 4 bases, with 12 bases left in between. The CDR3 protein is CAWGRGPYEQYF. The CDR3 DNA sequence: TGTGCCTGGGGGCGGGGGCCTTACGAGCAGTACTTC.

As DNA, the CDR3 is TGTGCCAGCAGCCAGGGGGTGACTAATGAAAAACTGTTTTTT. This sequence encodes CASSQGVTNEKLFF. The chain recombines TRBV9 with TRBJ1-4; 7 bases match TRBD1. Looked up from germline, CDR1 is SGDLS and CDR2 is YYNGEE. The CDR3 has 14 residues. V was clipped by 4 bases and J by 2 bases; unmatched bases: 2.

This clonotype was detected only a few times. The rearrangement links TRBV7-2 to TRBJ2-4; perhaps TRBD1 as D (6 bases). Germline CDR1 is SGHTA and CDR2 is FQGNSA. The CDR3 is 14 amino acids. Trimming stripped 5 bases from V and 7 bases from J, with 15 bases between. The DNA of the CDR3 is TGTGCCAGCAGCATTCAGGGGATCTGGAACATTCAGTACTTC. It is translated as CASSIQGIWNIQYF. Full variable domain (missing parts from reference TRBV7-2 and TRBJ2-4): GAGVSQSPSNKVTEKGKDVELRCDPISGHTALYWYRQSLGQGLEFLIYFQGNSAPDKSGLPSDRFSAERTGGSVSTLTIQRTQQEDSAVYLCASSIQGIWNIQYFGAGTRLSVL.

This clonotype turned up a few times. The CDR3 loop reads CASSQQQGGTEAFF. The CDR3, as DNA: TGCGCCAGCAGCCAGCAACAGGGGGGCACTGAAGCTTTCTTT. The chain is built from TRBV4-1 and TRBJ1-1, with TRBD1 identical over 8 bases. The V and J ends lost 3 bases and 4 bases, in that order; junction bases with no gene match: 4. Germline CDR1 is MGHRA and CDR2 is YSYEKL. The CDR3 extends over 14 amino acids.

A few counts support this clonotype. The V and J genes are TRBV6-2 or TRBV6-3 and TRBJ2-7; 9 nucleotides line up with TRBD1. The V and J ends lost 6 bases and 7 bases, in that order; junction bases with no gene match: 7. Germline lookup yields CDR1 MNHEY and CDR2 SVGEGT. The CDR3 consists of 13 residues. CDR3 sequence reads: CASRSPGQGEQYV. Written as DNA, the CDR3 is TGTGCCAGCAGATCCCCGGGACAGGGTGAGCAGTACGTC.

In this sample, this clonotype turned up many times. The J gene is TRBJ2-7, the V gene TRBV12-3 or TRBV12-4, with 8 bases identical to TRBD1. The CDR3 contains 14 residues. The V segment lost 6 bases and the J segment 4 bases; nucleotides outside the gene matches: 8. The CDR3 region has the DNA TGTGCCAGCAGCACCGGGACAGGTTTTTACGAGCAGTACTTC. It translates to CASSTGTGFYEQYF.

This clonotype was detected ten times or more. The chain joins TRBV12-3 or TRBV12-4 to TRBJ1-6; D remains unclear. CDR3 length equals 15 residues. V shed 6 bases and J shed 3 bases, with 12 bases lying between them. CDR3 DNA sequence: TGTGCCAGCAGCTTGGACGGCGGCTATAATTCACCCCTCCACTTT. The encoded protein is CASSLDGGYNSPLHF.

This clonotype has just one count. V usage is TRBV7-9 and J usage is TRBJ1-1; 9 nucleotides match TRBD1. This CDR3 has 16 residues. Germline CDR1 SEHNR, CDR2 FQNEAQ (reference sequence). Trimming cost V 7 bases and J 8 bases; bases outside gene matches: 17. This CDR3 is CASNLIQPRTGDEAFF. DNA of the CDR3: TGTGCCAGCAACCTAATCCAACCCAGGACAGGGGACGAAGCTTTCTTT.

This clonotype was detected only a few times. The rearrangement joins TRBV6-2 or TRBV6-3 to TRBJ2-7, with TRBD1 matching 7 bases. Germline CDR1 MNHEY, CDR2 SVGEGT. J lost 3 bases, V lost 6 bases, and 2 bases had no gene match. The CDR3 runs 12 residues. The CDR3 DNA reads TGTGCCAGCAGAACAGGGGACTACGAGCAGTACGTC. Its protein is CASRTGDYEQYV.

This clonotype was found a few times. The chain uses TRBV11-2 and TRBJ1-2; the D is unclear. Germline CDR1 SGHAT, CDR2 FQNNGV. V dropped 1 base and J dropped 2 bases, with 11 bases sitting between them. The CDR3 sequence is 15 residues long. CDR3 DNA sequence: TGTGCCAGCAGCTTAGCTCATGGGGAAAACTATGGCTACACCTTC. Translated, it gives CASSLAHGENYGYTF.

This chain links TRBV29-1 with TRBJ2-1; 8 bases map to TRBD1. Trimming cost V 3 bases and J 7 bases; bases outside gene matches: 8. The CDR3 is 14 amino acids. CDR1 is SQVTM, CDR2 ANQGSEA, per germline. The DNA for the CDR3 is TGCAGCGTTGAGCAGGGGGCCTCCCGGAATGAGCAGTTCTTC. Translation gives CSVEQGASRNEQFF.

This clonotype was counted a few times. The rearrangement joins TRBV6-2 or TRBV6-3 to TRBJ2-1; D perhaps matches TRBD1 (5 bases). This CDR3 spans 13 amino acids. CDR1 is MNHEY, CDR2 SVGEGT, per germline. The V and J ends lost 2 bases and 3 bases respectively, with 5 bases between them. The CDR3: CASSYQGYNEQFF. CDR3 sequence (DNA): TGTGCCAGCAGTTACCAGGGCTACAATGAGCAGTTCTTC.

This chain uses TRBV7-9 with TRBJ2-3; D is unclear. Trimming stripped 4 bases from V and 6 bases from J, with 17 bases between. This CDR3 has 15 amino acids. Germline CDR1 is SEHNR and CDR2 is FQNEAQ (reference sequence). CDR3 sequence: CASSSRGSGMDTQYF. The CDR3 DNA follows: TGTGCCAGCAGCTCCAGAGGTTCAGGAATGGATACGCAGTATTTT.

In its sample, this clonotype was seen many times. The chain joins TRBV20-1 to TRBJ2-7, with D uncertain. This CDR3 has 14 amino acids. The ends were cut back, 3 bases at V and 3 bases at J, with 15 bases in the middle. CDR1 is DFQATT and CDR2 is SNEGSKA in the germline V gene (reference sequence). Here the CDR3 DNA reads TGCAGTGCTAGGTTGAGCGTCACCCGCTACGAGCAGTACTTC. Its protein product is CSARLSVTRYEQYF.

As DNA, the CDR3 is TGCGCCAGCAGCCTCGGACTAGCGGGGGCGTGGCCCGACAATGAGCAGTTCTTC. It translates to CASSLGLAGAWPDNEQFF. The chain combines TRBV5-1 with TRBJ2-1, with 13 bases fitting TRBD2. The CDR3 has 18 residues. J was trimmed by 5 bases and V by 4 bases; bases with no gene match: 12. Germline loops: CDR1 SGHRS, CDR2 YFSETQ.

The gene calls are TRBV24-1 and TRBJ1-1; 7 positions match TRBD1. This CDR3 region has 13 residues. Germline values: CDR1 KGHDR, CDR2 SFDVKD. V shed 5 bases, J shed 5 bases, and the junction held 4 bases outside the gene matches. This chain's CDR3 is CATSGQGGTEAFF. In nucleotides, the CDR3 is TGTGCCACCAGTGGACAGGGAGGAACTGAAGCTTTCTTT.

The chain recombines TRBV28 with TRBJ2-7; the D gene is possibly TRBD1 (7 bases). The CDR3 has 14 residues. V lost 7 bases, J lost 3 bases, and 16 bases lay in between. CDR1 is MDHEN, CDR2 SYDVKM, per germline. CDR3 protein: CASTPGGTVYEQYF. The CDR3 DNA follows: TGTGCCAGCACCCCAGGAGGGACAGTCTACGAGCAGTACTTC.

The V and J genes are TRBV29-1 and TRBJ1-5, with 7 bases that match TRBD1. Germline lookup yields CDR1 SQVTM and CDR2 ANQGSEA. The CDR3 loop spans 13 amino acids. J lost 2 bases, V lost 4 bases, and 2 bases had no gene match. The CDR3 is CSVVGGGNQPQHF. The CDR3 DNA sequence: TGCAGCGTTGTAGGGGGCGGCAATCAGCCCCAGCATTTT.

The genes are TRBV7-2 and TRBJ1-6; 9 bases are a match to TRBD1. Losses at the gene ends were 4 bases for V and 8 bases for J; bases not matched to a gene: 0. The germline V gene has CDR1 SGHTA and CDR2 FQGNSA. The CDR3 totals 13 residues. The CDR3 nucleotides are TGTGCCAGCAGCTGGACAGGGGATTCACCCCTCCACTTT. Translated: CASSWTGDSPLHF.

The gene calls are TRBV20-1 and TRBJ2-2, with D possibly being TRBD1 (5 bases). Germline V gives CDR1 DFQATT, CDR2 SNEGSKA (reference sequence). The CDR3 sequence is 14 residues long. Trimming cost V 4 bases and J 4 bases, with 13 bases left between them. The CDR3, as DNA: TGCAGTGCTAACCTCAACCAGGGCACCGGGGAGCTGTTTTTT. As protein: CSANLNQGTGELFF.

The chain employs TRBV5-1 and TRBJ2-5, with D maybe TRBD2 (5 bases). CDR1 and CDR2 (germline): SGHRS, YFSETQ. The CDR3 length is 15 residues. V lost 0 bases and J lost 5, with 14 bases in between. The CDR3 DNA follows: TGCGCCAGCAGCTTGGGGCCGCGGCCGGGGGAGACCCAGTACTTC. It is translated as CASSLGPRPGETQYF.

This clonotype was observed a handful of times. The genes are TRBV18 and TRBJ1-1; no clear D gene. CDR3 length equals 14 residues. V shed 3 bases and J shed 1 base, with 9 bases lying between them. The germline CDR1 and CDR2 sequences are KGHSH and LQKENI. This CDR3 reads CASSPFQENTEAFF. The CDR3 DNA reads TGTGCCAGCTCACCGTTTCAAGAGAACACTGAAGCTTTCTTT. The full variable domain, completed using reference TRBV18 and TRBJ1-1, is NAGVMQNPRHLVRRRGQEARLRCSPMKGHSHVYWYRQLPEEGLKFMVYLQKENIIDESGMPKERFSAEFPKEGPSILRIQQVVRGDSAAYFCASSPFQENTEAFFGQGTRLTVV.

This clonotype turned up a few times. The rearrangement links TRBV19 to TRBJ1-4; D is perhaps TRBD1 (5 bases). This CDR3 contains 16 residues. Between the trimmed V and J ends, which lost 3 bases and 1 base, there was a span of 12 bases. In germline, CDR1 is LNHDA, CDR2 SQIVND (reference sequence). The CDR3 sequence: CASSMPRGVTNEKLFF. The CDR3 nucleotides are TGTGCCAGTAGTATGCCACGGGGCGTAACTAATGAAAAACTGTTTTTT. The whole variable domain, filled in from reference TRBV19 and TRBJ1-4, reads DGGITQSPKYLFRKEGQNVTLSCEQNLNHDAMYWYRQDPGQGLRLIYYSQIVNDFQKGDIAEGYSVSREKKESFPLTVTSAQKNPTAFYLCASSMPRGVTNEKLFFGSGTQLSVL.